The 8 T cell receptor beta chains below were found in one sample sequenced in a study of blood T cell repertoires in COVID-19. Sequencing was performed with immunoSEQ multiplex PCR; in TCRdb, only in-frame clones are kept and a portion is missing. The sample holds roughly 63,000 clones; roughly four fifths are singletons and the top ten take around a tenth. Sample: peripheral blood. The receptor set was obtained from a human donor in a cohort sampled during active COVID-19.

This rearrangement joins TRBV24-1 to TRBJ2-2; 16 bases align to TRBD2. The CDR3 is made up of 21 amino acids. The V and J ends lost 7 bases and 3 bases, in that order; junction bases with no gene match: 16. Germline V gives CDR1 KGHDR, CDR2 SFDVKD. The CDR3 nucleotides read TGTGCCACCAGCCCCCCCCCTGGGACTAGCGGGAGGGCCGTCGACACCGGGGAGCTGTTTTTT. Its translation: CATSPPPGTSGRAVDTGELFF.

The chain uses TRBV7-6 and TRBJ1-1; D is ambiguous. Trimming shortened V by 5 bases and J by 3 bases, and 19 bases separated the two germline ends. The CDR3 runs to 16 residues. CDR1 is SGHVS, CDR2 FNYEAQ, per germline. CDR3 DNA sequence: TGTGCCAGCAGCGAACACCTAGCAGGTCAATACACTGAAGCTTTCTTT. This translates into CASSEHLAGQYTEAFF.

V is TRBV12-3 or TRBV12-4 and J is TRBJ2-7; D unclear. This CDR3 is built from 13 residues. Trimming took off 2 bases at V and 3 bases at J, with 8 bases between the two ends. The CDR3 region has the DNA TGTGCCAGCAGTTTAATTATTCGCTACGAGCAGTACTTC. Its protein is CASSLIIRYEQYF.

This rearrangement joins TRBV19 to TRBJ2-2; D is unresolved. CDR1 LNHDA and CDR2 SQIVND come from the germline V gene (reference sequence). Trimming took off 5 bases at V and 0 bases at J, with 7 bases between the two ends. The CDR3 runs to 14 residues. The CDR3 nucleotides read TGTGCCAGTAGTGTGGCGGCGAACACCGGGGAGCTGTTTTTT. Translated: CASSVAANTGELFF.

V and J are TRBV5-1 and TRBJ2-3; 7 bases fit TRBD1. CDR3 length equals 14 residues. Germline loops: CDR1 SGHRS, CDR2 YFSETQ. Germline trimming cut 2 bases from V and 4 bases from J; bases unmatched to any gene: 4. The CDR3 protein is CASSLGTAPDTQYF. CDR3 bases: TGCGCCAGCAGCTTAGGGACAGCCCCAGATACGCAGTATTTT.

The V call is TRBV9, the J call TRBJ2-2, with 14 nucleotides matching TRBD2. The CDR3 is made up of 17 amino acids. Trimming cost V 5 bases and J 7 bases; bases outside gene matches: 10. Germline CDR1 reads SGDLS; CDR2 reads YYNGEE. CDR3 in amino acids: CASRLGLAGVTVGELFF. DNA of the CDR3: TGTGCCAGCAGGTTGGGACTAGCGGGAGTAACTGTCGGGGAGCTGTTTTTT.

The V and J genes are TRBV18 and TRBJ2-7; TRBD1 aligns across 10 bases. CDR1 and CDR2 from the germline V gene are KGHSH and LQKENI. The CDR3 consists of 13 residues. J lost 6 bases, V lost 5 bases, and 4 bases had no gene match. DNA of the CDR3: TGTGCCAGCTCAGCGGGACAGGGGATCGAGCAGTACTTC. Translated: CASSAGQGIEQYF.

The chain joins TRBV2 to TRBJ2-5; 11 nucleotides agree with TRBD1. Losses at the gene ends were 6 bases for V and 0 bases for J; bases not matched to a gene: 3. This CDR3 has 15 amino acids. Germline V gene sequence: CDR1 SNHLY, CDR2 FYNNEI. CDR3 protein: CASRRDRGYQETQYF. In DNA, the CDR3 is TGTGCCAGCAGGCGGGACAGGGGGTACCAAGAGACCCAGTACTTC.